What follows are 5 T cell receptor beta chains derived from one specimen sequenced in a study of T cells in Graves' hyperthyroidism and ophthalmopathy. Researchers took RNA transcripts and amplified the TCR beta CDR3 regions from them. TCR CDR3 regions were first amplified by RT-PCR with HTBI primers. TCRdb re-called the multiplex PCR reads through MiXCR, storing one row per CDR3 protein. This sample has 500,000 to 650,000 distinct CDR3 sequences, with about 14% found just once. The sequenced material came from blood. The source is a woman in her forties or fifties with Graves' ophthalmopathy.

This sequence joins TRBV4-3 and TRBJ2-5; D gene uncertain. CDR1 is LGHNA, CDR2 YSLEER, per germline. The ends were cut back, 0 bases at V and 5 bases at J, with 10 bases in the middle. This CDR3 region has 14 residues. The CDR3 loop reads CASSQDQSRETQYF. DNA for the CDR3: TGCGCCAGCAGCCAAGATCAAAGTAGGGAGACCCAGTACTTC.

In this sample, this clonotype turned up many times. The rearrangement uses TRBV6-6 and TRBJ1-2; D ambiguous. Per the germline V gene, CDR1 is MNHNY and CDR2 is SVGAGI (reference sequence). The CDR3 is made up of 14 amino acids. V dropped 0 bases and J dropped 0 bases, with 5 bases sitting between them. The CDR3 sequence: CASSYSYTNYGYTF. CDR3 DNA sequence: TGTGCCAGCAGTTACTCTTACACTAACTATGGCTACACCTTC.

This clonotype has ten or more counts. CDR3 coding DNA: TGCAGTGCTAGGGGGGCAGGGGTGAGGTGGGAAGGCTACACCTTC. Its protein is CSARGAGVRWEGYTF. This rearrangement joins TRBV20-1 to TRBJ1-2, with a possible D match to TRBD1 (6 bases). The CDR3 length is 15 residues. Trimming took off 3 bases at V and 8 bases at J, with 22 bases between the two ends. Per the germline V gene, CDR1 is DFQATT and CDR2 is SNEGSKA (reference sequence).

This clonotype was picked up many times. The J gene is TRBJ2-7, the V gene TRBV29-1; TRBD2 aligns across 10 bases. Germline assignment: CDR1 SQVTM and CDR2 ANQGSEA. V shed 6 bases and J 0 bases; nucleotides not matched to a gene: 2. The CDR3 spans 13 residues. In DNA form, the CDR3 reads TGCAGCGTAACTAGCGGGGACTCCTACGAGCAGTACTTC. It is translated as CSVTSGDSYEQYF.

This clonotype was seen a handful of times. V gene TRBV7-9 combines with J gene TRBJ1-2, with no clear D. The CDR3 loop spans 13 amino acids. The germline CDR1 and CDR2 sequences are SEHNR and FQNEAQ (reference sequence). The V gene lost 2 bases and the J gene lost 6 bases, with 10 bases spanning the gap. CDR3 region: CASSLFDENGYTF. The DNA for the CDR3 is TGTGCCAGCAGCTTATTTGATGAGAATGGCTACACCTTC.